Following are 8 T cell receptor beta chains from one sample sequenced in a study of OX40 agonist ivuxolimab in advanced cancers. The data were produced by immunoSEQ multiplex PCR, yet TCRdb's version contains in-frame clones alone and is incomplete. The table shows about 110,000 clones, with 75% to 95% occurring only once. Sequencing used CD4+ or CD8+ T cells sorted from blood, obtained in a trial of the OX40 agonist ivuxolimab. The receptors stem from an adult with an advanced solid tumor such as melanoma, head and neck, liver or kidney cancer.

This chain joins TRBV14 and TRBJ2-2; 9 positions agree with TRBD1. The J segment lost 1 base and the V segment lost 0 bases, leaving 6 bases of the junction unmatched. Germline V lookup: CDR1 SGHDN, CDR2 FVKESK. The CDR3 loop spans 18 amino acids. This chain's CDR3 is CASSQEGQGFLNTGELFF. As DNA, the CDR3 is TGTGCCAGCAGCCAAGAAGGACAGGGGTTCCTGAACACCGGGGAGCTGTTTTTT.

The chain links TRBV4-1 to TRBJ1-1, with D perhaps matching TRBD1 (6 bases). Trimming pared 2 bases from V and 4 bases from J, leaving 17 bases between. This CDR3 contains 16 residues. Germline CDR1 is MGHRA and CDR2 is YSYEKL. CDR3 sequence: CASSQRIGGDRTEAFF. For the CDR3, the DNA is TGCGCCAGCAGCCAACGTATAGGGGGGGATCGCACTGAAGCTTTCTTT.

J is TRBJ2-3 and V is TRBV4-2; possible D gene TRBD2, 5 bases. The CDR3 runs to 18 residues. Germline CDR1 reads LGHNA; CDR2 reads YNFKEQ. Trimming took 4 bases from V and 4 from J, leaving 24 bases between them. Written as DNA, the CDR3 is TGTGCCAGCAGCCCCCAAGGTTTCGGCGGGCCCTCGCCAGATACGCAGTATTTT. This encodes CASSPQGFGGPSPDTQYF.

The chain has TRBV5-6 and TRBJ2-7; the D gene could be TRBD1 or TRBD2 (6 bases each). Germline loops: CDR1 SGHDT, CDR2 YYEEEE. V was cut by 1 base and J by 6 bases, with 20 bases left in between. The CDR3 totals 16 residues. CDR3 loop: CASSLKGGPKGPEQYF. For the CDR3, the DNA is TGTGCCAGCAGCTTGAAGGGGGGTCCCAAGGGACCCGAGCAGTACTTC.

This clone was counted a single time. The chain is built from TRBV6-1 and TRBJ2-7; no clear D gene. Trimming removed 4 bases from V and 4 bases from J, with 5 bases in between. This CDR3 contains 11 residues. From germline, CDR1 is MNHNS and CDR2 SASEGT. This CDR3 is CASSGVYEQYF. CDR3 bases: TGTGCCAGCAGTGGGGTGTACGAGCAGTACTTC.

The chain links TRBV6-9 to TRBJ1-4; possibly TRBD1 for D (5 bases). The length of the CDR3 is 14 residues. Germline CDR1 and CDR2: MNHGY and SVAAGI. The V gene lost 8 bases and the J gene lost 4 bases, with 14 bases spanning the gap. CDR3 protein: CASRGGTDNEKLFF. CDR3 DNA sequence: TGTGCCAGCCGGGGGGGGACCGATAATGAAAAACTGTTTTTT.

The genes are TRBV6-1 and TRBJ1-4; TRBD1 agrees at 9 bases. V shed 8 bases, J shed 5 bases, and the junction held 6 bases outside the gene matches. The CDR3 loop spans 14 amino acids. Germline values: CDR1 MNHNS, CDR2 SASEGT. DNA of the CDR3: TGTGCCAGCGGAGAAGACAGGGGGAATGAAAAACTGTTTTTT. Translated, it gives CASGEDRGNEKLFF.

The chain uses TRBV7-3 and TRBJ1-4; D gene ambiguous. V lost 5 bases to trimming and J lost 8 bases, with 21 bases between them. The CDR3 consists of 16 residues. The V gene's germline CDR1 is SGHTA and CDR2 FQGTGA. The CDR3 sequence: CASSGEYRRRGEKLFF. DNA for the CDR3: TGTGCCAGCAGCGGAGAATATCGGAGGCGCGGAGAAAAACTGTTTTTT.